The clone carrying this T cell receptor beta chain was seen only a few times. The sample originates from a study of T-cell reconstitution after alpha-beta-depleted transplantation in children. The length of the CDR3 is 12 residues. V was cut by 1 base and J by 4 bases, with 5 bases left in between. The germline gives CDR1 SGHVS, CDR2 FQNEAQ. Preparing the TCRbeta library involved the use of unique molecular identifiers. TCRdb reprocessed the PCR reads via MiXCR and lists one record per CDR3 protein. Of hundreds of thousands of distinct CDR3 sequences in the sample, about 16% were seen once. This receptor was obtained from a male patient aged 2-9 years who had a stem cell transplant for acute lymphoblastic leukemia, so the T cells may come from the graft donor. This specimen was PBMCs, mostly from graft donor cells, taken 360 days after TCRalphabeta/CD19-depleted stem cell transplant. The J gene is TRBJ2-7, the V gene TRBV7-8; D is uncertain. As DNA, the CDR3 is TGTGCCAGCAGCTTAGAGTTGTACGAGCAGTACTTC. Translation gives CASSLELYEQYF.